This T cell receptor (beta chain) is drawn from a study of T cells after somatic rescue of genetic block. The CDR3 spans 16 residues. V shed 5 bases and J 4 bases; nucleotides not matched to a gene: 7. Germline V gene lookup returns CDR1 LNHDA and CDR2 SQIVND (reference sequence). Profiling relied on immunoSEQ multiplex PCR, and the TCRdb table lists in-frame clones only, not all of them. Of approximately 67,000 clones in the sample, around 90% were seen once. This TCR was sampled from a man in his forties or fifties. Sequencing was carried out using peripheral blood mononuclear cells (PBMCs). The gene calls are TRBV19 and TRBJ2-1; 11 bases are a match to TRBD2. The chain's CDR3 is CASSAPGTSGYNEQFF. The CDR3 nucleotides read TGTGCCAGTAGTGCCCCCGGGACTAGCGGATACAATGAGCAGTTCTTC.